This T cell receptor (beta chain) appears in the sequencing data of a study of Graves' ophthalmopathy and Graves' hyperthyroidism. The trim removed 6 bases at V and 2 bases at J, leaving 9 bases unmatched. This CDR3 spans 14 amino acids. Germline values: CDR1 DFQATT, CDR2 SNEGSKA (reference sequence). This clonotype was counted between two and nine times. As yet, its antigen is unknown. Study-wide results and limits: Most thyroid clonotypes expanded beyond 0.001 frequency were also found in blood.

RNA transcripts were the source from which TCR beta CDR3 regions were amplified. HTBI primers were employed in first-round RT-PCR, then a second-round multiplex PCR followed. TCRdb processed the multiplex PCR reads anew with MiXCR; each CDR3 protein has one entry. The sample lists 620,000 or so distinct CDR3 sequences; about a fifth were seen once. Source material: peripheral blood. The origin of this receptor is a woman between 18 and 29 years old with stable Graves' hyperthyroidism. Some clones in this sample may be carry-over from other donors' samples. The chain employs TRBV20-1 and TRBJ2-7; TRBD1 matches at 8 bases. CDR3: CSASTDREPYEQYF. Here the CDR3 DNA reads TGCAGTGCATCGACGGACAGGGAGCCCTACGAGCAGTACTTC.